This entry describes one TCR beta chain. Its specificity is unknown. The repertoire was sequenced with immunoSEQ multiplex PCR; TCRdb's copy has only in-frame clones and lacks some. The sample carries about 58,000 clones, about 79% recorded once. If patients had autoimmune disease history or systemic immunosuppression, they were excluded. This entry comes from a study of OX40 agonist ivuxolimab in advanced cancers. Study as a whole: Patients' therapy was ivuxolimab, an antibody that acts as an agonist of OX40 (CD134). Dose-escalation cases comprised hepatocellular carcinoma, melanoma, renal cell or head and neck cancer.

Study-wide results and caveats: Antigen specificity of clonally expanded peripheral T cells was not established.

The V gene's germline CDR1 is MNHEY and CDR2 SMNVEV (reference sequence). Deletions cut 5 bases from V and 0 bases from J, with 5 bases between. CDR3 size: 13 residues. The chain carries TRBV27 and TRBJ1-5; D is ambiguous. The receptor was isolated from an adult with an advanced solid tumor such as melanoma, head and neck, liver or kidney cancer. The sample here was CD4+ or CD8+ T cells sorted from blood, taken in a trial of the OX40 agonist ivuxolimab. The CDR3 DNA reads TGTGCCAGCAGTGCCTATAGCAATCAGCCCCAGCATTTT. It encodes CASSAYSNQPQHF.